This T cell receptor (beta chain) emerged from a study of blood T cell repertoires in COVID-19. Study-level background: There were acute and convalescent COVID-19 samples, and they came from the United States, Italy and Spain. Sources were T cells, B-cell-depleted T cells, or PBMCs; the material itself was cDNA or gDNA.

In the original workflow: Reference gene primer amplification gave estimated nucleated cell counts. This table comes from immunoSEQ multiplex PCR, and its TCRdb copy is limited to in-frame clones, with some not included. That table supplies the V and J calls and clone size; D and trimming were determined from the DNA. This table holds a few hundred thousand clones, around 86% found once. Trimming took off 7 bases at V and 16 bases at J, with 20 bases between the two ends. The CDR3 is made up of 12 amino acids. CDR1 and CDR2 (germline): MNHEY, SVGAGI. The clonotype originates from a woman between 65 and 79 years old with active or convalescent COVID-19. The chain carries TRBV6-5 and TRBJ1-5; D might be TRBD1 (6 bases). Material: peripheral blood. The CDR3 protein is CASNRVWEGLHF. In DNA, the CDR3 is TGTGCCAGCAACAGGGTTTGGGAGGGATTACATTTT.